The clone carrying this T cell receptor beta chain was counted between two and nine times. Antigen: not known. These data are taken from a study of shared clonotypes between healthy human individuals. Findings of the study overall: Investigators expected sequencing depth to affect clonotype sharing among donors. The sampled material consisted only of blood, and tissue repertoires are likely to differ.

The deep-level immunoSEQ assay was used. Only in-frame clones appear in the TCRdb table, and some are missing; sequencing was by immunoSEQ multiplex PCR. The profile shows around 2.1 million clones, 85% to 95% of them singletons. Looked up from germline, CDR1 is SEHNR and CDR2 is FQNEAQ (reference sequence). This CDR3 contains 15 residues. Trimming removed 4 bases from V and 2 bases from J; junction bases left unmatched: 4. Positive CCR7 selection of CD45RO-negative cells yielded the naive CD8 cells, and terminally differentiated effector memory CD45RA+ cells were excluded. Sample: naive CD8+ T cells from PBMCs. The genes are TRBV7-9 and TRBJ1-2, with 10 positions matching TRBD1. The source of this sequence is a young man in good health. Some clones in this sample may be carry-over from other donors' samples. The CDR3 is CASSSTGQGNYGYTF. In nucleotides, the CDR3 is TGTGCCAGCAGCTCGACGGGACAGGGGAACTATGGCTACACCTTC. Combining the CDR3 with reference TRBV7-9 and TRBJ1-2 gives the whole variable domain DTGVSQNPRHKITKRGQNVTFRCDPISEHNRLYWYRQTLGQGPEFLTYFQNEAQLEKSRLLSDRFSAERPKGSFSTLEIQRTEQGDSAMYLCASSSTGQGNYGYTFGSGTRLTVV.